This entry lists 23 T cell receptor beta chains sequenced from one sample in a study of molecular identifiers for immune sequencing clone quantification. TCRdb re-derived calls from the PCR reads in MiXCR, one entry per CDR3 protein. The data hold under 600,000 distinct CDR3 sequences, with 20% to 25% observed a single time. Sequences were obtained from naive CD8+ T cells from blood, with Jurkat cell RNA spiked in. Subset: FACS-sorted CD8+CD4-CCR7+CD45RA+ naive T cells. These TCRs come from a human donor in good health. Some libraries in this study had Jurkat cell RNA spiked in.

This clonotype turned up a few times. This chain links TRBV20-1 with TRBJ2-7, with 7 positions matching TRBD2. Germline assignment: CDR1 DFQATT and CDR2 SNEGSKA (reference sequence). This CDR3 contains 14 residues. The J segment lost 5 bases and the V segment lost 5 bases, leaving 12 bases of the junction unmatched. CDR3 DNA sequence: TGCAGTGCTGCCTCCCTGACTAGCTTCGACGAGCAGTACTTC. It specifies CSAASLTSFDEQYF.

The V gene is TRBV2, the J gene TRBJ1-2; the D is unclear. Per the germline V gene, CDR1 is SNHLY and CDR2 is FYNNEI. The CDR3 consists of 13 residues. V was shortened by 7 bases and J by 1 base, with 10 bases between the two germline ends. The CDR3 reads CASTGPVNYGYTF. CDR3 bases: TGTGCCAGCACCGGTCCGGTTAACTATGGCTACACCTTC.

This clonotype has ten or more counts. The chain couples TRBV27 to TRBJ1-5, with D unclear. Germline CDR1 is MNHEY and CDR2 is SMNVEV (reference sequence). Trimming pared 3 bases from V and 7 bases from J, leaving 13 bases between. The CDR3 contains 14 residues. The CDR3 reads CASSFSTVGQPQHF. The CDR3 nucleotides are TGTGCCAGCAGTTTCTCAACCGTTGGACAGCCCCAGCATTTT.

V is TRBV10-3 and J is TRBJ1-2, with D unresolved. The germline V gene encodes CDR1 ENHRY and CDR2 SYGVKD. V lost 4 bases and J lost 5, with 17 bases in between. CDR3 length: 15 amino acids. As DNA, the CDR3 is TGTGCCATCAGTGCTGACAAGGCAGGCGGTTATGGCTACACCTTC. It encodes CAISADKAGGYGYTF.

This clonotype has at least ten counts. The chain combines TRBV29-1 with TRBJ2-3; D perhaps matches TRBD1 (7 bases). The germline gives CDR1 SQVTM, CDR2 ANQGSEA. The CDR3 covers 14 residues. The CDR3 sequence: CSCAGGGGTDTQYF. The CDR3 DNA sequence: TGCAGTTGCGCCGGAGGGGGCGGCACAGATACGCAGTATTTT.

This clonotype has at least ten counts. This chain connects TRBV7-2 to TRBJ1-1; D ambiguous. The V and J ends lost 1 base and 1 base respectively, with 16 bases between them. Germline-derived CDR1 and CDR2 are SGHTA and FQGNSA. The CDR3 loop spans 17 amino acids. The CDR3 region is CASSLDFAGLENTEAFF. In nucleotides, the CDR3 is TGTGCCAGCAGCTTAGATTTTGCAGGCTTAGAGAACACTGAAGCTTTCTTT.

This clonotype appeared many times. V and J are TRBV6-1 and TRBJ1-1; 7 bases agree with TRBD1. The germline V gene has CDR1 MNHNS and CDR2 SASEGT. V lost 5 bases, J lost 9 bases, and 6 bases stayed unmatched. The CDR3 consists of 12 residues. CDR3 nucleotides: TGTGCCAGCAGTAAACAGGGGACTCAAGCTTTCTTT. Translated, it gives CASSKQGTQAFF.

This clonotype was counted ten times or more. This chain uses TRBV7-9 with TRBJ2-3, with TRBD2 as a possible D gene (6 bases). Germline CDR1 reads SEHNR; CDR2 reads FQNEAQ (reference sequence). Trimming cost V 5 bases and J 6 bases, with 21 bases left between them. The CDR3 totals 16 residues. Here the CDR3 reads CASSPYTSSERDTQYF. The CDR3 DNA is TGTGCCAGCAGCCCTTACACTAGCAGTGAACGGGATACGCAGTATTTT.

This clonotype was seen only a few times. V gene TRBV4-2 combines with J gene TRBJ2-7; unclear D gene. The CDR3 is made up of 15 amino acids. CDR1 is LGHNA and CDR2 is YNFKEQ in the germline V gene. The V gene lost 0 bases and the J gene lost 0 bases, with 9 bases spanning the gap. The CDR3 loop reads CASSQDLLSSYEQYF. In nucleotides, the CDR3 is TGTGCCAGCAGCCAAGATTTGTTAAGCTCCTACGAGCAGTACTTC.

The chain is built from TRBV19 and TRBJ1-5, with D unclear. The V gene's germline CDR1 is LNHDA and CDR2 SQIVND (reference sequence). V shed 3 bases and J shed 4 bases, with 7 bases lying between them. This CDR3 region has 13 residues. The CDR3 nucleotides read TGTGCCAGTAGTATTGGAGAGAATCAGCCCCAGCATTTT. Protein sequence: CASSIGENQPQHF.

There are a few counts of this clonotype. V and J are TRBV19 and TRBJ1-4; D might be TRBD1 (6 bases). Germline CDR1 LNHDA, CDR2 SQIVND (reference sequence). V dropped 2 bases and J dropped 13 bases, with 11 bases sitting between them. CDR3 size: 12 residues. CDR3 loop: CASSISGDGLFF. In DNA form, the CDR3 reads TGTGCCAGTAGTATATCAGGGGATGGACTGTTTTTT. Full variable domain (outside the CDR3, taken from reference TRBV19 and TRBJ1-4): DGGITQSPKYLFRKEGQNVTLSCEQNLNHDAMYWYRQDPGQGLRLIYYSQIVNDFQKGDIAEGYSVSREKKESFPLTVTSAQKNPTAFYLCASSISGDGLFFGSGTQLSVL.

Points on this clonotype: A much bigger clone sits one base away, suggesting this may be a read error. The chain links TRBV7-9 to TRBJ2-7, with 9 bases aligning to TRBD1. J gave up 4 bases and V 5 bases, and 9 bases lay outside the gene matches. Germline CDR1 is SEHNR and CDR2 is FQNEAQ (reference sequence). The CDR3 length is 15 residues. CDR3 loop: CASSKAGQGYYEQYF. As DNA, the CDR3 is TGTGCCAGCAGCAAAGCCGGACAGGGGTATTACGAGCAGTACTTC.

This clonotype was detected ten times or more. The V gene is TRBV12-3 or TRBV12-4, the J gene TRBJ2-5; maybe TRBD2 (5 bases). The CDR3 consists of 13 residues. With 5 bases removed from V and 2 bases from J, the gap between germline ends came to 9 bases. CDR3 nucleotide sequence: TGTGCCAGCAGTACACCGGGACAAGAGACCCAGTACTTC. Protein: CASSTPGQETQYF.

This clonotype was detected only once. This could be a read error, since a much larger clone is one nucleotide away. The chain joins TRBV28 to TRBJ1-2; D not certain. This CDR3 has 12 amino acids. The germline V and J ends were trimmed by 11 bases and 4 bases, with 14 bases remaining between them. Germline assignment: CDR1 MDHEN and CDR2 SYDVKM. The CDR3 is CALRGKTYGYTF. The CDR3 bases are TGTGCCCTGCGGGGAAAAACCTATGGCTACACCTTC.

Written as DNA, the CDR3 is TGTGCCACCCTTGACGGACTCACGGGGGAGCAGTACTTC. Protein: CATLDGLTGEQYF. The V call is TRBV10-3, the J call TRBJ2-7; D perhaps matches TRBD2 (5 bases). From germline, CDR1 is ENHRY and CDR2 SYGVKD. Trimming removed 10 bases from V and 7 bases from J, with 20 bases in between. CDR3 length equals 13 residues.

The CDR3 sequence: CASSQARGLGNTIYF. The DNA of the CDR3 is TGCGCCAGCAGCCAAGCTAGGGGGCTCGGAAACACCATATATTTT. The chain links TRBV4-3 to TRBJ1-3; 7 nucleotides agree with TRBD1. Germline V gives CDR1 LGHNA, CDR2 YSLEER. V shed 1 base and J 4 bases; nucleotides not matched to a gene: 4. This CDR3 has 15 amino acids.

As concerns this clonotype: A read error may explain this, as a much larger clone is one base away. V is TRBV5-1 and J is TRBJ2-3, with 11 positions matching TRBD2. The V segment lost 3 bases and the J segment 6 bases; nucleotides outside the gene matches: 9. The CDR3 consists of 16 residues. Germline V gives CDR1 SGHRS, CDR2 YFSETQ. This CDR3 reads CASSWELAGAADTQYF. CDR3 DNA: TGCGCCAGCAGCTGGGAACTAGCGGGGGCAGCGGATACGCAGTATTTT.

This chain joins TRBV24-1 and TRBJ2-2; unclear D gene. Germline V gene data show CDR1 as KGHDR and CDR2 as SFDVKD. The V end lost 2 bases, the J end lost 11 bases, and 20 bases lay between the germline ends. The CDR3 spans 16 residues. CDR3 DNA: TGTGCCACCAGTGATTCCTTGCCCGCATTGGCCCGAGAGCTGTTTTTT. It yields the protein CATSDSLPALARELFF.

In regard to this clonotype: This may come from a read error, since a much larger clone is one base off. The CDR3 loop reads CASSSYTGSSTDTQYF. The CDR3 DNA sequence: TGTGCCAGCAGTTCATATACGGGATCTAGCACAGATACGCAGTATTTT. The chain couples TRBV28 to TRBJ2-3, with D tentatively TRBD2 (5 bases). Germline assignment: CDR1 MDHEN and CDR2 SYDVKM. The V and J ends lost 4 bases and 0 bases respectively, with 14 bases between them. The CDR3 contains 16 residues.

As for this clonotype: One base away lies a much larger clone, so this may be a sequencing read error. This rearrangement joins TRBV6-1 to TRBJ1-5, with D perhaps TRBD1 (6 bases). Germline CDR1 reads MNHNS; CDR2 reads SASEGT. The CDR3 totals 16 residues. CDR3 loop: CASSEIGGRSNRPQHF. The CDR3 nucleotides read TGTGCCAGCAGTGAAATTGGGGGCAGGAGCAATCGGCCCCAGCATTTT.

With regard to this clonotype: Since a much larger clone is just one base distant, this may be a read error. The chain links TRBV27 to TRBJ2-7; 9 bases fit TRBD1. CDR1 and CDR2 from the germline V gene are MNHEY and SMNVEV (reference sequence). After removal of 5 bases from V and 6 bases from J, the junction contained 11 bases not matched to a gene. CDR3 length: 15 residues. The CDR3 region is CASSARDRGYGEQYF. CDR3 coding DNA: TGTGCCAGCAGTGCCAGAGACAGGGGGTACGGCGAGCAGTACTTC.

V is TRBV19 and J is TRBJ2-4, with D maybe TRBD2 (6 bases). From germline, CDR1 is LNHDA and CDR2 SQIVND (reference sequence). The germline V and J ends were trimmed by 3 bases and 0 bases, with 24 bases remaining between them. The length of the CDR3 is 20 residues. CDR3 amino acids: CASSMSLFLERVLAKNIQYF. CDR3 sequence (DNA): TGTGCCAGTAGTATGTCCCTTTTTTTAGAGCGGGTCTTAGCCAAAAACATTCAGTACTTC.

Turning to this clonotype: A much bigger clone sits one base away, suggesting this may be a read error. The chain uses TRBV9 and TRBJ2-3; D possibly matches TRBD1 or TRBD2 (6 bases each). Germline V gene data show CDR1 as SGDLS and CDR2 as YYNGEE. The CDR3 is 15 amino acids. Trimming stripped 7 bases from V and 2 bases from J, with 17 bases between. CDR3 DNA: TGTGCCAGCTGCGCAGACGGGGGCCACACAGATACGCAGTATTTT. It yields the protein CASCADGGHTDTQYF.